Below, 16 T cell receptor beta chains from the same sample are listed, as sequenced in a study of T cell responses to AZD1222 COVID-19 vaccine. TCRdb keeps only in-frame clones here, not all; method: immunoSEQ multiplex PCR. The sample records around 110,000 clones, roughly 88% being singletons. Specimen: peripheral blood, collected on day 0 of MenACWY control vaccination. The receptors were gathered from an adult in good health.

The sample holds one count of this clone. The chain employs TRBV2 and TRBJ2-2, with TRBD2 identical over 13 bases. The CDR3 is made up of 16 amino acids. Germline CDR1 reads SNHLY; CDR2 reads FYNNEI. V was pared by 6 bases and J by 1 base, with 2 bases of the junction left unmatched. The CDR3 here is CASRRTSGGNTGELFF. CDR3 in DNA: TGTGCCAGCAGAAGGACTAGCGGGGGGAACACCGGGGAGCTGTTTTTT.

This chain links TRBV6-4 with TRBJ2-1, with 8 bases matching TRBD2. This CDR3 contains 16 residues. Trimming took 2 bases from V and 4 from J; bases not matched to a gene: 7. CDR1 MRHNA and CDR2 SNTAGT come from the germline V gene. The CDR3 DNA reads as TGTGCCAGCAGTGACGGAGCGGGGGCCACGTACAATGAGCAGTTCTTC. Protein sequence: CASSDGAGATYNEQFF.

V and J are TRBV2 and TRBJ1-6; D gene uncertain. The CDR3 totals 17 residues. The V end lost 5 bases, the J end lost 3 bases, and 17 bases lay between the germline ends. Germline V lookup: CDR1 SNHLY, CDR2 FYNNEI. The CDR3 here is CASSTSNREFYNSPLHF. The DNA of the CDR3 is TGTGCCAGCAGTACCTCTAACAGAGAGTTCTATAATTCACCCCTCCACTTT.

This clone came up a few times. This chain links TRBV4-2 with TRBJ1-4; no reliable D call. Trimming removed 0 bases at V and 5 bases at J, with 22 bases between. The V gene's germline CDR1 is LGHNA and CDR2 YNFKEQ. The CDR3 has 19 amino acids. CDR3 nucleotide sequence: TGTGCCAGCAGCCAAGATAACCGGGAAATCAACCCCCCCAATGAAAAACTGTTTTTT. Protein product: CASSQDNREINPPNEKLFF.

This clone was counted a few times. V and J are TRBV6-4 and TRBJ2-2; weak D call: TRBD2 (9 bases). Germline V lookup: CDR1 MRHNA, CDR2 SNTAGT. The CDR3 is made up of 16 amino acids. The V end lost 2 bases, the J end lost 7 bases, and 17 bases lay between the germline ends. CDR3 in amino acids: CASSDDLAGTGGELFF. CDR3 DNA: TGTGCCAGCAGTGACGATCTAGCGGGGACAGGCGGGGAGCTGTTTTTT.

The V call is TRBV5-3, the J call TRBJ1-1, with D possibly being TRBD1 (5 bases). TRBV5-3 is labeled an ORF, and its function is uncertain. V dropped 4 bases and J dropped 4 bases, with 11 bases sitting between them. The CDR3 loop spans 13 amino acids. CDR3 bases: TGTGCCAGAAGCCTCCCGGGGGGCACTGAAGCTTTCTTT. It translates to CARSLPGGTEAFF.

This rearrangement joins TRBV19 to TRBJ2-2; no clear D gene. The CDR3 sequence is 13 residues long. V lost 5 bases, J lost 5 bases, and 9 bases lay in between. Germline assignment: CDR1 LNHDA and CDR2 SQIVND (reference sequence). In DNA, the CDR3 is TGTGCCAGTAGTGTCGGGTGGACCGGGGAGCTGTTTTTT. Residues: CASSVGWTGELFF.

This clone was observed a handful of times. This sequence joins TRBV5-6 and TRBJ2-7; D is tentatively TRBD1 or TRBD2 (5 bases each). CDR1 and CDR2 (germline): SGHDT, YYEEEE. V was clipped by 4 bases and J by 1 base, with 15 bases between them. The CDR3 length is 15 residues. The CDR3, as DNA: TGTGCCAGCAGCCGACCCGGGACCCAGTCCTACGAGCAGTACTTC. Amino acid sequence: CASSRPGTQSYEQYF.

This chain connects TRBV6-5 to TRBJ2-7, with D possibly being TRBD1 (6 bases). V gave up 0 bases and J gave up 3 bases, with 15 bases separating them. CDR3 length: 16 residues. Germline lookup yields CDR1 MNHEY and CDR2 SVGAGI. The CDR3 sequence: CASSYSSSGAYYEQYF. In nucleotides, the CDR3 is TGTGCCAGCAGTTACTCTTCGTCAGGGGCGTACTACGAGCAGTACTTC.

This clone was recorded a few times. The chain has TRBV10-3 and TRBJ1-6; TRBD1 is a possible D gene (6 bases). Trimming took off 4 bases at V and 0 bases at J, with 13 bases between the two ends. The CDR3 covers 17 residues. Germline CDR1 is ENHRY and CDR2 is SYGVKD. As DNA, the CDR3 is TGTGCCATCAGTGCAGGAGGAGGGGGCTCCTATAATTCACCCCTCCACTTT. Encoded protein: CAISAGGGGSYNSPLHF.

A remark on this clone: At one end, the junction sequence differs from germline, possibly due to a read error. The chain is built from TRBV7-2 and TRBJ1-2; 9 nucleotides align to TRBD1. Germline V gene lookup returns CDR1 SGHTA and CDR2 FQGNSA. The CDR3 covers 14 residues. CDR3 region: CASSFGTGIYGYTF. CDR3 in DNA: TGTGCCAGCAGCTTCGGGACAGGGATATATGGGTACACCTTC.

This clone was observed a few times. The genes are TRBV9 and TRBJ1-1; TRBD1 might be the D (5 bases). Trimming took off 3 bases at V and 5 bases at J, with 20 bases between the two ends. The germline V gene encodes CDR1 SGDLS and CDR2 YYNGEE. CDR3 length: 16 residues. DNA of the CDR3: TGTGCCAGCAGCGCCGTCTCGGGGCCCCGAAGGACTGAAGCTTTCTTT. The encoded protein is CASSAVSGPRRTEAFF.

The chain has TRBV4-1 and TRBJ2-1; 8 nucleotides line up with TRBD2. The V gene's germline CDR1 is MGHRA and CDR2 YSYEKL. Losses at the gene ends were 4 bases for V and 2 bases for J; bases not matched to a gene: 1. The CDR3 spans 14 residues. For the CDR3, the DNA is TGCGCCAGCAGCCCCGGGGGGGCCTACAATGAGCAGTTCTTC. It is translated as CASSPGGAYNEQFF.

The V gene is TRBV7-9, the J gene TRBJ2-1; D is possibly TRBD1 or TRBD2 (7 bases each). This CDR3 has 13 amino acids. Trimming took off 4 bases at V and 9 bases at J, with 13 bases between the two ends. In germline, CDR1 is SEHNR, CDR2 FQNEAQ (reference sequence). This CDR3 is CASSYRGGGEQFF. In nucleotides, the CDR3 is TGTGCCAGCAGCTACAGGGGCGGGGGTGAGCAGTTCTTC.

The CDR3 spells CASSEAATGADTQYF. DNA of the CDR3: TGTGCCAGCAGTGAAGCCGCGACAGGGGCAGATACGCAGTATTTT. The rearrangement joins TRBV6-1 to TRBJ2-3; 8 bases fit TRBD1. The ends lost 0 bases at V and 4 bases at J; junction bases unmatched: 3. Germline V CDR1 and CDR2: MNHNS, SASEGT. This CDR3 has 15 amino acids.

The rearrangement joins TRBV6-5 to TRBJ1-2; D remains ambiguous. Germline V gives CDR1 MNHEY, CDR2 SVGAGI. The V end was cut by 5 bases, the J end by 0 bases, with 10 bases between. The length of the CDR3 is 14 residues. CDR3 amino acids: CASSRQGTNYGYTF. CDR3 nucleotides: TGTGCCAGCAGTAGACAAGGCACTAACTATGGCTACACCTTC.